The rows below give T cell receptor beta chains drawn from one sample of a study of T cell changes during pregnancy in multiple sclerosis. Sequencing used immunoSEQ multiplex PCR; TCRdb keeps in-frame clones, though not all of them. The sample includes 65,000 to 75,000 clones, under 95% of them seen just once. The sequenced sample was peripheral blood, obtained in the third trimester of pregnancy. Receptors were obtained from a female donor in good health, enrolled as a control in a pregnancy study. Each CDR3 is given without its conserved first and last residue. The D gene is left open where the match is weak. Size tells how often a clone was seen (once, few, many) or the class of an expanded clone, and some rows leave it out.

-	-	TRBJ2-7	TRBV6-5	ASMSTGHHSYEQY
-	-	TRBJ2-1	TRBV28	ASSFPRGDEQF
-	TRBD2	TRBJ2-1	TRBV6-1	ASSRPGGGDNEQF
-	-	TRBJ1-1	TRBV7-2	ASSASGKMNTEAF
-	-	TRBJ1-1	TRBV10-1	ATSGWWQ
once	-	TRBJ2-1	TRBV12-5	ASGWRDYNEQF
-	-	TRBJ1-3	TRBV12-5	ASGLGYSSGNTIY
-	-	TRBJ1-5	TRBV18	ASSPTGTQLGSNQPQH
once	-	TRBJ2-1	TRBV4-3	ASSQGSSYNEQF
-	-	TRBJ1-5	TRBV19	ASSGAVGQPQH
-	TRBD2	TRBJ2-2	TRBV7-2	ASTAGSGVSGELF
-	TRBD1	TRBJ1-1	TRBV11-1	ASSLRRTGQGEAF
-	TRBD2	TRBJ2-7	TRBV7-9	ASLGGLYEQY
-	TRBD1	TRBJ1-2	TRBV28	ASSWPTRQGAPISYGYT
-	TRBD1	TRBJ2-7	TRBV6-5	ASSYLRDRGSEQY
-	TRBD1	TRBJ1-6	TRBV5-1	ASSIALRDRGGSPLH
few	TRBD1	TRBJ1-1	TRBV5-1	ASSNDRVNTEAF
once	-	TRBJ2-5	TRBV19	ASSSRDTFIETQY
-	TRBD2	TRBJ2-1	TRBV7-9	ASSLVGLTFNEQF
once	-	TRBJ2-7	TRBV11-2	ASSLRTLSSYEQY
-	TRBD1	TRBJ2-1	TRBV4-3	ASSPRGWDEQF
once	TRBD1	TRBJ2-7	TRBV28	ASTTGTGTLEQY
-	-	TRBJ2-3	TRBV4-3	ASSQVWSGPQGTQY
-	TRBD2	TRBJ2-7	TRBV4-2	ASSPQTSGGSYEQY
-	-	TRBJ2-2	TRBV4-3	ASSRTGRANTGELF
once	-	TRBJ2-3	TRBV19	ASSFRTDSTDTQY
once	-	TRBJ1-4	TRBV7-8	ASSGHTFYNEKLF
-	-	TRBJ2-7	TRBV29-1	SHGTGGPTYEQY
-	TRBD1	TRBJ2-7	TRBV7-9	ASSTPRQGGTYEQY
-	TRBD1	TRBJ2-2	TRBV4-1	ASSLRDRGSYTGELF
once	TRBD2	TRBJ2-5	TRBV5-6	ASSLVSGGPVATQY
-	TRBD1	TRBJ1-5	TRBV4-2	ASSQAPMGQGFRPQH
once	-	TRBJ1-2	TRBV9	ASSVNGGYT
-	TRBD1	TRBJ1-6	TRBV6-6	ASSSPRDRVYSPLH
once	-	TRBJ2-2	TRBV18	ASSRASQNTGELF
-	TRBD1	TRBJ2-7	TRBV7-9	ASSPRTGRTYEQY
-	TRBD2	TRBJ2-1	TRBV10-2	ASSDFAGGYNEQF
-	-	TRBJ2-3	TRBV4-3	ASSQDGQGRTDTQY
-	TRBD1	TRBJ1-2	TRBV7-9	ASSSYTGDGYT
-	-	TRBJ2-2	TRBV30	AGSGHPEVLF
-	TRBD2	TRBJ2-3	TRBV2	ASGLAGLDTQY
-	-	TRBJ2-2	TRBV9	ASSVGGANTGELF
few	TRBD1	TRBJ1-1	TRBV29-1	SVPQGAATEAF
-	-	TRBJ1-1	TRBV18	ASSPAGWANTEAF
-	-	TRBJ1-2	TRBV10-3	ASGGAANYGYT
-	-	TRBJ1-4	TRBV6-1	ASNRRGEKLF
-	TRBD2	TRBJ2-1	TRBV23-1	ARAGGDNEQF